This TCR beta chain was profiled in a study of CD8+ T cells in alopecia areata. After isolation, RNA underwent reverse transcription to generate cDNA as the sequencing template. Some clones are missing from TCRdb's copy, which holds only in-frame ones; the method was immunoSEQ multiplex PCR. The table records 120,000 to 150,000 clones, roughly 60% of them present only once. Germline loops: CDR1 MNHEY, CDR2 SVGAGI. The length of the CDR3 is 12 residues. V was shortened by 5 bases and J by 10 bases, with 12 bases between the two germline ends. Sequenced material: CD8+ T cells sorted from blood. The chain links TRBV6-5 to TRBJ2-1; no clear D. The sequence came from a human donor in good health. This CDR3 is CASSNPPTEQFF. CDR3 sequence (DNA): TGTGCCAGCAGTAATCCCCCCACGGAGCAGTTCTTC.